This T cell receptor (beta chain) was documented in a study of T cells in Graves' hyperthyroidism and ophthalmopathy. This CDR3 spans 12 amino acids. Deletions cut 8 bases from V and 2 bases from J, with 10 bases between. Per germline, CDR1 MNHNS and CDR2 SASEGT. The CDR3 regions of TCR beta were amplified from RNA transcripts. In the first-round RT-PCR of the TCR CDR3, the HTBI primer set was used. TCRdb re-derived calls from the multiplex PCR reads in MiXCR, one entry per CDR3 protein. The sample records about 740,000 distinct CDR3 sequences, approximately 15% being singletons. Points on this clonotype: Its antigen is still unknown.

Study outcomes and limitations: Among thyroid clonotypes expanded above 0.001, most also appeared in blood.

The sequenced sample consisted of blood. This chain connects TRBV6-1 to TRBJ2-7; perhaps TRBD2 as D (6 bases). This sequence originates from a woman aged 18-30 years with Graves' hyperthyroidism. The chain's CDR3 is CASGRSAYEQYF. The CDR3 region has the DNA TGTGCCAGCGGGAGGTCCGCCTACGAGCAGTACTTC.